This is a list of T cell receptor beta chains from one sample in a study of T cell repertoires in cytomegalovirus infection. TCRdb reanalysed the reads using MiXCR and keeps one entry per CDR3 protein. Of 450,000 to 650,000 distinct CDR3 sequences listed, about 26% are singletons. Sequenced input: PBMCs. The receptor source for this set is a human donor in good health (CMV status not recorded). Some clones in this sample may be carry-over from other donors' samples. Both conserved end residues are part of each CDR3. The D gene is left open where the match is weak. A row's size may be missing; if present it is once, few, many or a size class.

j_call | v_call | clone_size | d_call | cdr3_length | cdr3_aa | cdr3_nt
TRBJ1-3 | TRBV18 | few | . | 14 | CASSRGFSGNTIYF | TGTGCCAGCTCACGTGGATTTTCTGGAAACACCATATATTTT
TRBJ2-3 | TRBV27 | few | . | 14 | CASSGRPRSDTQYF | TGTGCCAGCAGTGGACGTCCCCGCAGTGATACGCAGTATTTT
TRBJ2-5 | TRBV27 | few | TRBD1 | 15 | CASTRKTGGYETQYF | TGTGCCAGCACCCGGAAGACAGGGGGCTATGAGACCCAGTACTTC
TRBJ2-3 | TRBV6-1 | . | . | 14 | CACRHGGYSDTQYF | TGTGCCTGCCGTCATGGAGGGTACTCAGATACGCAGTATTTT
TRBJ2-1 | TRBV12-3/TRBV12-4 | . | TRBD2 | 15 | CASSLERGFYNEQFF | TGTGCCAGCAGTTTAGAGCGGGGATTTTACAATGAGCAGTTCTTC
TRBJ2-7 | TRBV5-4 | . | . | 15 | CASSLSPSKTYEQYF | TGTGCCAGCAGCTTGAGTCCGTCTAAAACCTACGAGCAGTACTTC
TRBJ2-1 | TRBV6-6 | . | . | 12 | CASEQGAAEQFF | TGTGCCAGCGAACAAGGGGCGGCTGAGCAGTTCTTC
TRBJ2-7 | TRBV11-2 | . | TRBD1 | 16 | CASSLGTGTGGHEQYF | TGTGCCAGCAGCTTAGGCACCGGGACAGGGGGACACGAGCAGTACTTC
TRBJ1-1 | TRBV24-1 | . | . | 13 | CATQLGWNTEAFF | TGTGCCACCCAGCTTGGTTGGAACACTGAAGCTTTCTTT
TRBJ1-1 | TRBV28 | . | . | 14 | CASSFSGGPTEAFF | TGTGCCAGCAGCTTTTCTGGTGGGCCTACTGAAGCTTTCTTT
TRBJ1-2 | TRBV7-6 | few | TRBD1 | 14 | CASSLGDRGAGYTF | TGTGCCAGCAGCTTGGGGGACAGGGGTGCCGGCTACACCTTC
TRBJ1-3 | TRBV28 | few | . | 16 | CASSSRIQSSGNTIYF | TGTGCCAGCAGTTCTCGGATACAAAGCTCTGGAAACACCATATATTTT
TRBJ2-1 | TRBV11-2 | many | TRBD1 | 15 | CASSLGQGFYNEQFF | TGTGCCAGCAGCCTAGGACAGGGGTTCTACAATGAGCAGTTCTTC
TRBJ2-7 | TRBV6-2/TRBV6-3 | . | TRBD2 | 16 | CASSYPSGRALYEQYF | TGTGCCAGCAGTTACCCTAGCGGGAGGGCACTCTACGAGCAGTACTTC
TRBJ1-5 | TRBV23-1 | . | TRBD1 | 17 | CASSQLQGAVSNQPQHF | TGCGCCAGCAGTCAACTACAGGGGGCGGTTAGCAATCAGCCCCAGCATTTT
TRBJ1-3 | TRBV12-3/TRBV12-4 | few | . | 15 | CASSPTGIGGNTIYF | TGTGCCAGCAGCCCCACAGGGATTGGCGGAAACACCATATATTTT
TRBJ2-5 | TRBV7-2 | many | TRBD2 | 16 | CASSQRTSAVRETQYF | TGTGCCAGCAGCCAGCGGACTAGCGCTGTCAGGGAGACCCAGTACTTC
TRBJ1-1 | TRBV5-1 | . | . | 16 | CASSPSGDHQLTEAFF | TGCGCCAGCAGCCCCTCAGGGGACCACCAATTAACTGAAGCTTTCTTT
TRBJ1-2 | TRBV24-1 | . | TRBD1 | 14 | CATSDWDSPYGYTF | TGTGCCACCAGTGATTGGGACAGCCCTTATGGCTACACCTTC
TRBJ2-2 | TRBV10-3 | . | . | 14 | CACSPSVTTGELFF | TGTGCCTGCAGTCCCTCCGTCACAACCGGGGAGCTGTTTTTT
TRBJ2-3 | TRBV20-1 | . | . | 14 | CSARMAVATDTQYF | TGCAGTGCTAGAATGGCGGTAGCGACAGATACGCAGTATTTT
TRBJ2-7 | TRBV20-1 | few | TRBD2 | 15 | CSAISGTSGSHEQYF | TGCAGTGCTATATCCGGGACTAGCGGGAGTCACGAGCAGTACTTC
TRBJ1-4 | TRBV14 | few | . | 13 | CASRDGTHEKLFF | TGTGCCAGCAGGGATGGGACGCATGAAAAACTGTTTTTT
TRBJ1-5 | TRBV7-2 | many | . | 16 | CASSFIGGSRNQPQHF | TGTGCCAGCAGCTTCATAGGGGGTTCGCGCAATCAGCCCCAGCATTTT
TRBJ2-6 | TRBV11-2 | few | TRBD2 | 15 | CASRTSETGANVLTF | TGTGCCAGCAGAACTAGCGAAACTGGGGCCAACGTCCTGACTTTC
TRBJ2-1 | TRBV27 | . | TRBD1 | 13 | CASSLSRQGEQFF | TGTGCCAGCAGTTTATCTAGACAGGGTGAGCAGTTCTTC
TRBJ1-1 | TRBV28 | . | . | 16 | CASSSGTLRWNTEAFF | TGTGCCAGCAGTTCCGGGACACTAAGATGGAACACTGAAGCTTTCTTT
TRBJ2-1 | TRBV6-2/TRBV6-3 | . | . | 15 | CASSWRRGWVNEQFF | TGTGCCAGCAGTTGGCGGAGGGGCTGGGTCAATGAGCAGTTCTTC
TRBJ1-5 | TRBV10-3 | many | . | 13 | CAISESRGQPQHF | TGTGCCATCAGTGAGTCACGGGGGCAGCCCCAGCATTTT
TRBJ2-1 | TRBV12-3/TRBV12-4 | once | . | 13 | CASSLTKIGEQFF | TGTGCCAGCAGCCTAACAAAGATTGGTGAGCAGTTCTTC
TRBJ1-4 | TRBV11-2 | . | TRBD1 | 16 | CASSLYLGQWNEKLFF | TGTGCCAGCAGCTTATATCTGGGACAGTGGAATGAAAAACTGTTTTTT